This T cell receptor (beta chain) appears in the sequencing data of a study of blood T cell repertoires in COVID-19. Original methodology: Amplification with reference gene primers provided the estimates of nucleated cell counts. Sequencing used immunoSEQ multiplex PCR; TCRdb keeps in-frame clones, though not all of them. Clone size and the V and J calls come from that table; the DNA yielded D and trimming. The table shows roughly 500,000 clones, with roughly 90% occurring only once. Germline assignment: CDR1 SNHLY and CDR2 FYNNEI. Trimming pared 3 bases from V and 0 bases from J, leaving 14 bases between. The CDR3 covers 16 residues.

The sequence derives from a middle-aged woman who had recovered from COVID-19. The chain joins TRBV2 to TRBJ1-1, with a possible D match to TRBD1 (5 bases). The specimen sequenced was PBMCs or T cells enriched from blood (not recorded which). Here the CDR3 DNA reads TGTGCCAGCAGTGATTCAGGACAACTCATGAACACTGAAGCTTTCTTT. Translating gives CASSDSGQLMNTEAFF.